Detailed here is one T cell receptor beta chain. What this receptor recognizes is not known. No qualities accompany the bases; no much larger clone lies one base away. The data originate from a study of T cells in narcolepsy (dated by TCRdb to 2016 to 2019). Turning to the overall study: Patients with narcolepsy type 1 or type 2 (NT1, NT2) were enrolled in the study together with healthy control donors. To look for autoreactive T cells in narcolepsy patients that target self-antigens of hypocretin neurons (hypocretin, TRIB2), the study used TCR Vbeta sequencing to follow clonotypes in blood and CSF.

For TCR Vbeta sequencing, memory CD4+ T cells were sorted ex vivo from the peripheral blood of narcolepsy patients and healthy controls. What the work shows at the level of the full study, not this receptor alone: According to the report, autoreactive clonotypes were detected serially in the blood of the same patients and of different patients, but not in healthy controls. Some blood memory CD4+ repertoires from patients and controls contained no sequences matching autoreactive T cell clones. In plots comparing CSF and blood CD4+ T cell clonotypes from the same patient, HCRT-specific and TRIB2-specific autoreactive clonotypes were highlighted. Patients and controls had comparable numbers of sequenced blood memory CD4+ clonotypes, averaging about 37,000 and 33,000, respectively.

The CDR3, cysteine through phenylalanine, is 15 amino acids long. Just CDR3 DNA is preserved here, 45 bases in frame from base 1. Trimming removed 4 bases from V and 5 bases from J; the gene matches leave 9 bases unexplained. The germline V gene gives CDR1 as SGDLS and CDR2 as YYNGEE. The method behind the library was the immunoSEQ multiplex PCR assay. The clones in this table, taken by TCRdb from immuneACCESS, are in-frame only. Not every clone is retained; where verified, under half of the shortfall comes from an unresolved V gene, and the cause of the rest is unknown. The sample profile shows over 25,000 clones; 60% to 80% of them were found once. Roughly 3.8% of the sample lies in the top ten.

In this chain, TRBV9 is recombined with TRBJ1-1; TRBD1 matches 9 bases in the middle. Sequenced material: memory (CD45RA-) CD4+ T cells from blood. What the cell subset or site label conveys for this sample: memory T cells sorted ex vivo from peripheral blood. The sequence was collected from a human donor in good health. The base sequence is TGTGCCAGCAGCCCGCCGACAGGGGGGTGGACTGAAGCTTTCTTT. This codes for CASSPPTGGWTEAFF.